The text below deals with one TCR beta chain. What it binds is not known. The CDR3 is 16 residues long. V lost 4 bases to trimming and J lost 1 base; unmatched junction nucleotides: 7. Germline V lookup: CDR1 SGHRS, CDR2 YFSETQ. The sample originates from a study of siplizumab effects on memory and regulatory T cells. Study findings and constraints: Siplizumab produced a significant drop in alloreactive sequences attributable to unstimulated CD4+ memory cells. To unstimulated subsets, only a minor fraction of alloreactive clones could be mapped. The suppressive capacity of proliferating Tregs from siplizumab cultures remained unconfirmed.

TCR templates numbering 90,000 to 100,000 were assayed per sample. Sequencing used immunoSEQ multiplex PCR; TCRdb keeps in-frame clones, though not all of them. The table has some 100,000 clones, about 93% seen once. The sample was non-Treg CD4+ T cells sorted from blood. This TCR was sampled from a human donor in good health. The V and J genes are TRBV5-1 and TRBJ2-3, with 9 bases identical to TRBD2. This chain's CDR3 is CASSLGASGGTDTQYF. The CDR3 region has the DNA TGCGCCAGCAGCCTGGGGGCTAGCGGGGGCACAGATACGCAGTATTTT. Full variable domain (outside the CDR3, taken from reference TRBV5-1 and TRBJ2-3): KAGVTQTPRYLIKTRGQQVTLSCSPISGHRSVSWYQQTPGQGLQFLFEYFSETQRNKGNFPGRFSGRQFSNSRSEMNVSTLELGDSALYLCASSLGASGGTDTQYFGPGTRLTVL.